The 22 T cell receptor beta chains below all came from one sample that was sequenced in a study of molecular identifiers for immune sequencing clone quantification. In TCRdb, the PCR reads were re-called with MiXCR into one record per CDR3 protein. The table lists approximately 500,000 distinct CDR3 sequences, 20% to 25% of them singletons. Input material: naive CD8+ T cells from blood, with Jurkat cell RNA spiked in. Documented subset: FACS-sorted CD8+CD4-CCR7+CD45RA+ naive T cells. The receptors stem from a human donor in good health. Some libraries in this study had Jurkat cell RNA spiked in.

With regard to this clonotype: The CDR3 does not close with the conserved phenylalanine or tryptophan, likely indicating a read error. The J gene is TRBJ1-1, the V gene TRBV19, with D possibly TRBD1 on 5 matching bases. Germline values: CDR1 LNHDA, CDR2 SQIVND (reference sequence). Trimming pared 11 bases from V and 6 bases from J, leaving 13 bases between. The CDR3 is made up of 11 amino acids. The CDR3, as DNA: TGTGCCGCCAGCGGGGGGGCTGAAGCTTTCTCT. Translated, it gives CAASGGAEAFS.

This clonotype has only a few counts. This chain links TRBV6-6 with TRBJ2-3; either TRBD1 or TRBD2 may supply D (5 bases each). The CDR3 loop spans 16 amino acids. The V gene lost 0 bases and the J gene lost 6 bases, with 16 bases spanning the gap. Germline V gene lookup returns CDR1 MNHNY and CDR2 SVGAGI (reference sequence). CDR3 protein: CASSYSRIGTKDTQYF. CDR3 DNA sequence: TGTGCCAGCAGTTACTCCAGAATAGGGACCAAGGATACGCAGTATTTT.

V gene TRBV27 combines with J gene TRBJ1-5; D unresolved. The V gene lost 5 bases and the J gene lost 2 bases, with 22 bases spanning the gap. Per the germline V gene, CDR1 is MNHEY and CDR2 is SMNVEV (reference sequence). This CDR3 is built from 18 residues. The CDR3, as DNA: TGTGCCAGCAGTCCCATCCTCATTATAAACATGGGCAATCAGCCCCAGCATTTT. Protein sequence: CASSPILIINMGNQPQHF.

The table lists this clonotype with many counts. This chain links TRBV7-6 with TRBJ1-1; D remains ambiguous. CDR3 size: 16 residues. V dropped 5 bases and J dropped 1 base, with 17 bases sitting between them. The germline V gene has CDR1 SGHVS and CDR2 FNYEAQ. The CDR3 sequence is CASSLAGRSANTEAFF. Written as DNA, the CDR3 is TGTGCCAGCAGCCTCGCCGGACGATCAGCGAACACTGAAGCTTTCTTT.

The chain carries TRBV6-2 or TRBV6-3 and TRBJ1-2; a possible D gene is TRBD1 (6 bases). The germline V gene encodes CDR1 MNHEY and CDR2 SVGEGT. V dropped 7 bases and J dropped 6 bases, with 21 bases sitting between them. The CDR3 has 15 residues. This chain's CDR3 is CASTILPSTGNGYTF. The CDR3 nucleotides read TGTGCCAGCACCATCTTACCGTCGACAGGAAATGGCTACACCTTC.

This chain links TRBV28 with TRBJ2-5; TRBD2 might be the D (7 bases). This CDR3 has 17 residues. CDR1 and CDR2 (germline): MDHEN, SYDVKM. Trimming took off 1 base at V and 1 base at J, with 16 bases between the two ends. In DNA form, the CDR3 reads TGTGCCAGCAGTTTATATTCCGTGGGGGGGCCCCAAGAGACCCAGTACTTC. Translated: CASSLYSVGGPQETQYF.

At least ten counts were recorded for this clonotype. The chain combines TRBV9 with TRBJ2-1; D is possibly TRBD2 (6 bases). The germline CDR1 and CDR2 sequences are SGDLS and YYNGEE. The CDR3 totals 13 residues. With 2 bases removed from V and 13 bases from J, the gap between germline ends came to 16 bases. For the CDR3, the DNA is TGTGCCAGCAGCGTCCGGGACTCCTGGTTTCAGTTCTTC. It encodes CASSVRDSWFQFF.

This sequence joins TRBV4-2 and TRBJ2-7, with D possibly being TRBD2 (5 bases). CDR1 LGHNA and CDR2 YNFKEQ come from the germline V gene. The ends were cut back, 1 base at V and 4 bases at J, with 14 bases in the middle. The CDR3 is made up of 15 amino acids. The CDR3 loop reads CASSQVVRRGYEQYF. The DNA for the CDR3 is TGTGCCAGCAGCCAAGTAGTACGGAGAGGGTACGAGCAGTACTTC.

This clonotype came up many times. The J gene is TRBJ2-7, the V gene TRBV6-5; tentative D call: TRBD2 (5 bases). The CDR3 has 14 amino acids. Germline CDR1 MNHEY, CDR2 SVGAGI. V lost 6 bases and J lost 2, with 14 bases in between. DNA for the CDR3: TGTGCCAGCAGCTCCATGGAGGTTACCTACGAGCAGTACTTC. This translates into CASSSMEVTYEQYF.

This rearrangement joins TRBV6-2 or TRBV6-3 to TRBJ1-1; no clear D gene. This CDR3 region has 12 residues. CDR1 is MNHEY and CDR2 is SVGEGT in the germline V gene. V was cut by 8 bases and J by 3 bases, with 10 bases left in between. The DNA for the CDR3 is TGTGCCAGCGCTCGACCGTACACTGAAGCTTTCTTT. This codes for CASARPYTEAFF.

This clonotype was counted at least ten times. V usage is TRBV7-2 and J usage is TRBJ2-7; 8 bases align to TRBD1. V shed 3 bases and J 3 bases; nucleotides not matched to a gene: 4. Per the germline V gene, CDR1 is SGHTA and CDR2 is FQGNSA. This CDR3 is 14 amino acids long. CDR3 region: CASSFDRGVYEQYF. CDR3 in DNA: TGTGCCAGCAGCTTCGACAGGGGAGTCTACGAGCAGTACTTC.

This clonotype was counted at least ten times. CDR3 in amino acids: CASSQDVVAATNYGYTF. DNA for the CDR3: TGCGCCAGCAGCCAAGATGTGGTGGCCGCCACTAACTATGGCTACACCTTC. The rearrangement joins TRBV4-1 to TRBJ1-2, with D unresolved. The V gene's germline CDR1 is MGHRA and CDR2 YSYEKL. The CDR3 totals 17 residues. V shed 0 bases and J shed 0 bases, with 14 bases lying between them.

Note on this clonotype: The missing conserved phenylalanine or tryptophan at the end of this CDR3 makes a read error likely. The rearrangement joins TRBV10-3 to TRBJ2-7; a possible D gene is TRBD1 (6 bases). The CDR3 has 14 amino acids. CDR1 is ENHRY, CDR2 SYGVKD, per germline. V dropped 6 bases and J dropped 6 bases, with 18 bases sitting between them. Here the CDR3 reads CAIRDSRGPGEQYC. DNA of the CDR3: TGTGCCATCAGGGACTCCAGGGGACCGGGCGAGCAGTACTGC.

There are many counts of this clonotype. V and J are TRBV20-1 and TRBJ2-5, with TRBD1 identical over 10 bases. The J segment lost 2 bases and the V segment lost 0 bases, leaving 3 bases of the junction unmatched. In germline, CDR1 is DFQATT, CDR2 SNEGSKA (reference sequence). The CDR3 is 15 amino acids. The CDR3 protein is CSARDKGQGQETQYF. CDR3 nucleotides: TGCAGTGCTAGAGATAAGGGACAGGGGCAAGAGACCCAGTACTTC.

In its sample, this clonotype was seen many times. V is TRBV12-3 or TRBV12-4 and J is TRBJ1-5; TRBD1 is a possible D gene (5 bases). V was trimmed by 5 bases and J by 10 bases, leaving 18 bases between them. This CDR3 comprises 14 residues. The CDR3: CASSNQQKGLPQHF. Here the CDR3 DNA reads TGTGCCAGCAGTAACCAACAGAAGGGACTTCCCCAGCATTTT.

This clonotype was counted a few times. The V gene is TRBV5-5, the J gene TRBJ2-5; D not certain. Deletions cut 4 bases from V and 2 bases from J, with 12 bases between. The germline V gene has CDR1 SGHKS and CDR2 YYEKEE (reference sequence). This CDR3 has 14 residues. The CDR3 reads CASSPGYLQETQYF. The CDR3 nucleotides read TGTGCCAGCAGCCCGGGTTATCTGCAAGAGACCCAGTACTTC.

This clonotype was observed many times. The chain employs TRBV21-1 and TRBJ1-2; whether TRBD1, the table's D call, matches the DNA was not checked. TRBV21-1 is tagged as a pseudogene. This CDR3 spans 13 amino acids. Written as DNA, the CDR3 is TGTGCCAGCAGCAAAGTGGTCCCTTATGGCTACACCTTC. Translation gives CASSKVVPYGYTF.

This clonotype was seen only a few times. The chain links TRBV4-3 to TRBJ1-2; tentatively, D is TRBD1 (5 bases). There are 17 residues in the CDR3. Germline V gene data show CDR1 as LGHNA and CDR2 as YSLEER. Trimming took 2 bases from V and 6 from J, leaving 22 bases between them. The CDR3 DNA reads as TGCGCCAGCAGCCAACTCCCCGGGCAGGGTGGGGCGCATGGCTACACCTTC. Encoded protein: CASSQLPGQGGAHGYTF.

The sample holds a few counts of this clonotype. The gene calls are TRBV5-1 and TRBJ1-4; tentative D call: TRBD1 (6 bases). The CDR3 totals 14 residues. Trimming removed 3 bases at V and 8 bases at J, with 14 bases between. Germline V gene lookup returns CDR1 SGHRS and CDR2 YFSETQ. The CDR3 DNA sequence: TGCGCCAGCAGCTGGGACACTGGGTCGGAAAAACTGTTTTTT. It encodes CASSWDTGSEKLFF. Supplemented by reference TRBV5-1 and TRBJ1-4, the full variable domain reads KAGVTQTPRYLIKTRGQQVTLSCSPISGHRSVSWYQQTPGQGLQFLFEYFSETQRNKGNFPGRFSGRQFSNSRSEMNVSTLELGDSALYLCASSWDTGSEKLFFGSGTQLSVL.

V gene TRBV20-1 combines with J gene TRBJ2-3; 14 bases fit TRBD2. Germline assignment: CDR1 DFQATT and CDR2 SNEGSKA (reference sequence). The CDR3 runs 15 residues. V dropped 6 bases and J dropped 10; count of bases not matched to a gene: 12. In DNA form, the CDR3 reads TGCAGTGCCGGGACTAGCGGGAGACTGGGAGACGCGCAGTATTTT. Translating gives CSAGTSGRLGDAQYF.

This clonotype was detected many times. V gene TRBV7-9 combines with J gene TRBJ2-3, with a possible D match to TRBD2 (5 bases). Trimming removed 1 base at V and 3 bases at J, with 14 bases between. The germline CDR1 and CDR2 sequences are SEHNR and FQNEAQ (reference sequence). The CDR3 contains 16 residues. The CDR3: CASSLEEVRRTDTQYF. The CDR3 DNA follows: TGTGCCAGCAGCTTAGAGGAGGTCCGGAGGACAGATACGCAGTATTTT. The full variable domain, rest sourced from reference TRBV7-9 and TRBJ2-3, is DTGVSQNPRHKITKRGQNVTFRCDPISEHNRLYWYRQTLGQGPEFLTYFQNEAQLEKSRLLSDRFSAERPKGSFSTLEIQRTEQGDSAMYLCASSLEEVRRTDTQYFGPGTRLTVL.

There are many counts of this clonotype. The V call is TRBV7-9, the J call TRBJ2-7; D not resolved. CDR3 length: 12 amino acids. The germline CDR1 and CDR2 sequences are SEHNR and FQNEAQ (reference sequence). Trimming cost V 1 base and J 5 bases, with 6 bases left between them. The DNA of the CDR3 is TGTGCCAGCAGCTTAGTTCAGGACGAGCAGTACTTC. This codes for CASSLVQDEQYF.